This TCR beta chain stems from a study of technical replicates of blood from four donors. This clone was observed once. Sequencing was performed with immunoSEQ multiplex PCR; in TCRdb, only in-frame clones are kept and a portion is missing. The table has approximately 58,000 clones, 86% seen once. The V end was cut by 3 bases, the J end by 3 bases, with 20 bases between. Germline assignment: CDR1 KGHSH and CDR2 LQKENI. The CDR3 consists of 17 residues. The sequence was collected from a human donor in good health. Some clones in this sample may be carry-over from other donors' samples. Input material: PBMCs. The rearrangement links TRBV18 to TRBJ1-2, with D unresolved. The CDR3 DNA follows: TGTGCCAGCTCACCTATCCTAGGTGGTGGTGGGTACTATGGCTACACCTTC. It codes for CASSPILGGGGYYGYTF.